The 24 T cell receptor beta chains below were found in one sample sequenced in a study of T cell clonotyping in hematopoietic cell transplantation. TCRdb's copy holds only in-frame clones and misses some; the assay was immunoSEQ multiplex PCR. The sample records 15,000 to 20,000 clones, about 93% being singletons. Sequencing was carried out using peripheral blood mononuclear cells. These receptors were obtained from a man in his forties or fifties in good health. Some clones in this sample may be carry-over from other donors' samples.

CDR3 in amino acids: CASSLGQAEQYF. The CDR3 bases are TGTGCCAGCAGCTTGGGACAGGCGGAGCAGTACTTC. V is TRBV7-9 and J is TRBJ2-7, with 8 positions matching TRBD1. The junction had 2 bases not matched to a gene; V was cut back by 3 bases and J by 7 bases. The CDR3 has 12 residues. Germline CDR1 SEHNR, CDR2 FQNEAQ (reference sequence).

V gene TRBV7-9 combines with J gene TRBJ2-7; D is possibly TRBD2 (5 bases). The CDR3 length is 15 residues. Germline CDR1 SEHNR, CDR2 FQNEAQ (reference sequence). V was pared by 5 bases and J by 9 bases, with 23 bases between. DNA of the CDR3: TGTGCCAGCAGCGCTCGCAACTATGGTAGCGCGGGGCAGTACTTC. The encoded protein is CASSARNYGSAGQYF.

The V call is TRBV7-8, the J call TRBJ2-5, with TRBD1 as a possible D gene (6 bases). From germline, CDR1 is SGHVS and CDR2 FQNEAQ. Trimming shortened V by 5 bases and J by 7 bases, and 8 bases separated the two germline ends. This CDR3 comprises 11 residues. The CDR3 reads CASSQGGTQYF. CDR3 sequence (DNA): TGTGCCAGCAGCCAAGGGGGGACCCAGTACTTC.

The chain employs TRBV6-5 and TRBJ2-1; D possibly corresponds to TRBD1 (6 bases). CDR3 size: 13 residues. The ends were cut back, 8 bases at V and 13 bases at J, with 21 bases in the middle. Germline loops: CDR1 MNHEY, CDR2 SVGAGI. CDR3 bases: TGTGCCAGCGCCACAGGGCTAGTGGGGATACAGTTCTTC. It codes for CASATGLVGIQFF.

V usage is TRBV6-1 and J usage is TRBJ1-6; TRBD1 might be the D (5 bases). The CDR3 length is 13 residues. The V gene's germline CDR1 is MNHNS and CDR2 SASEGT. V was clipped by 3 bases and J by 5 bases, with 5 bases between them. The CDR3 loop is CASSDRDNSPLHF. The CDR3, as DNA: TGTGCCAGCAGTGACAGGGATAATTCACCCCTCCACTTT.

V usage is TRBV27 and J usage is TRBJ2-3; the match to TRBD2 covers 11 bases. In germline, CDR1 is MNHEY, CDR2 SMNVEV (reference sequence). The CDR3 contains 17 residues. V dropped 5 bases and J dropped 5; count of bases not matched to a gene: 12. CDR3 bases: TGTGCCAGCAGTACCCCGGGACTAGCGGAGGGAGTAGATACGCAGTATTTT. This encodes CASSTPGLAEGVDTQYF.

J is TRBJ2-2 and V is TRBV9, with D perhaps TRBD1 (6 bases). Deletions cut 0 bases from V and 0 bases from J, with 15 bases between. Looked up from germline, CDR1 is SGDLS and CDR2 is YYNGEE. The CDR3 consists of 18 residues. CDR3 in DNA: TGTGCCAGCAGCGTAGCCCTACAGGGTCCCGCGAACACCGGGGAGCTGTTTTTT. It codes for CASSVALQGPANTGELFF.

The chain joins TRBV30 to TRBJ1-2; D remains ambiguous. The CDR3 length is 13 residues. V shed 0 bases and J shed 13 bases, with 18 bases lying between them. CDR1 is GTSNPN, CDR2 SVGIG, per germline (reference sequence). The CDR3: CAWSVFGRNALTF. In nucleotides, the CDR3 is TGTGCCTGGAGTGTATTTGGTCGCAATGCCCTCACCTTC.

The DNA of the CDR3 is TGTGCCAGCAGCTCAACAGGGATGGGGGAGCAGTACTTC. Protein product: CASSSTGMGEQYF. The chain recombines TRBV7-3 with TRBJ2-7, with a weak D call TRBD1 (6 bases). From germline, CDR1 is SGHTA and CDR2 FQGTGA. Deletions cut 4 bases from V and 7 bases from J, with 14 bases between. This CDR3 is built from 13 residues. Looking up the rest from reference TRBV7-3 and TRBJ2-7 gives the full variable domain: GAGVSQTPSNKVTEKGKYVELRCDPISGHTALYWYRQSLGQGPEFLIYFQGTGAADDSGLPNDRFFAVRPEGSVSTLKIQRTERGDSAVYLCASSSTGMGEQYFGPGTRLTVT.

This clone came up once. The chain carries TRBV7-2 and TRBJ2-7; D remains unclear. There are 14 residues in the CDR3. Germline-derived CDR1 and CDR2 are SGHTA and FQGNSA. The V end lost 0 bases, the J end lost 0 bases, and 6 bases lay between the germline ends. The CDR3 DNA reads TGTGCCAGCAGCTTAGCGGGCGGCTCCTACGAGCAGTACTTC. Translated, it gives CASSLAGGSYEQYF. The whole variable domain, filled in from reference TRBV7-2 and TRBJ2-7, reads GAGVSQSPSNKVTEKGKDVELRCDPISGHTALYWYRQSLGQGLEFLIYFQGNSAPDKSGLPSDRFSAERTGGSVSTLTIQRTQQEDSAVYLCASSLAGGSYEQYFGPGTRLTVT.

The rearrangement joins TRBV5-1 to TRBJ2-2; 9 bases map to TRBD1. The trim removed 4 bases at V and 6 bases at J, leaving 10 bases unmatched. Germline loops: CDR1 SGHRS, CDR2 YFSETQ. The CDR3 is 16 amino acids. CDR3 protein: CASSAMTGGKSGELFF. The CDR3, as DNA: TGCGCCAGCAGCGCGATGACAGGGGGTAAATCCGGGGAGCTGTTTTTT.

This chain connects TRBV6-6 to TRBJ2-2, with 13 positions matching TRBD2. The V gene's germline CDR1 is MNHNY and CDR2 SVGAGI (reference sequence). J lost 2 bases, V lost 6 bases, and 0 bases had no gene match. The CDR3 runs 15 residues. CDR3 sequence reads: CASRGLAGNTGELFF. CDR3 coding DNA: TGTGCCAGCAGGGGACTAGCGGGAAACACCGGGGAGCTGTTTTTT.

The chain combines TRBV6-1 with TRBJ1-1; D uncertain. V was shortened by 4 bases and J by 4 bases, with 13 bases between the two germline ends. Germline assignment: CDR1 MNHNS and CDR2 SASEGT. This CDR3 contains 14 residues. The CDR3 sequence is CASSGRQSTTEAFF. As DNA, the CDR3 is TGTGCCAGCAGTGGGCGTCAGTCCACCACTGAAGCTTTCTTT.

The CDR3 reads CASSPGQLNTEAFF. The CDR3 bases are TGTGCCAGCAGCCCTGGACAGCTGAACACTGAAGCTTTCTTT. The chain is built from TRBV6-5 and TRBJ1-1; perhaps TRBD1 as D (6 bases). In germline, CDR1 is MNHEY, CDR2 SVGAGI. The CDR3 length is 14 residues. Trimming left V 6 bases short and J 0 bases short, with 11 bases between.

V gene TRBV19 combines with J gene TRBJ2-1; no reliable D call. The CDR3 totals 15 residues. Trimming cost V 0 bases and J 6 bases, with 12 bases left between them. From germline, CDR1 is LNHDA and CDR2 SQIVND (reference sequence). The CDR3 loop reads CASSIEGFAVNEQFF. The CDR3 DNA is TGTGCCAGTAGTATAGAGGGATTCGCGGTCAATGAGCAGTTCTTC.

The chain carries TRBV2 and TRBJ2-1; TRBD1 aligns across 10 bases. Germline V gene lookup returns CDR1 SNHLY and CDR2 FYNNEI. This CDR3 comprises 14 residues. The trim removed 7 bases at V and 5 bases at J, leaving 5 bases unmatched. CDR3 DNA: TGTGCCAGCACCGGACAGGGGGATCACAATGAGCAGTTCTTC. It specifies CASTGQGDHNEQFF.

The chain's CDR3 is CASRQGATEAFF. The CDR3 coding sequence is TGTGCCTCTCGACAGGGGGCTACTGAAGCTTTCTTT. V gene TRBV2 combines with J gene TRBJ1-1; 10 bases map to TRBD1. Trimming at V came to 11 bases and at J to 5 bases, leaving 5 bases not matched to a gene. The CDR3 is 12 residues long. Germline values: CDR1 SNHLY, CDR2 FYNNEI.

The chain carries TRBV9 and TRBJ2-5, with TRBD2 identical over 9 bases. V gave up 0 bases and J gave up 5 bases; unmatched junction bases: 5. CDR1 SGDLS and CDR2 YYNGEE come from the germline V gene. CDR3 length equals 15 residues. This CDR3 is CASSVGGLAMETQYF. The CDR3, as DNA: TGTGCCAGCAGCGTAGGGGGACTAGCAATGGAGACCCAGTACTTC.

The chain uses TRBV5-4 and TRBJ1-3; D ambiguous. V lost 0 bases and J 0 bases, leaving 10 bases between the germline ends. CDR1 SGHNT and CDR2 YYREEE come from the germline V gene (reference sequence). The CDR3 runs 16 residues. The CDR3 region is CASSLAGRISGNTIYF. The CDR3 region has the DNA TGTGCCAGCAGCTTGGCCGGGCGGATCTCTGGAAACACCATATATTTT.

This chain links TRBV2 with TRBJ1-5; a weak D match, TRBD1 (6 bases). With 7 bases removed from V and 3 bases from J, the gap between germline ends came to 10 bases. Looked up from germline, CDR1 is SNHLY and CDR2 is FYNNEI. The CDR3 loop spans 13 amino acids. The CDR3 reads CASKTGSNQPQHF. The CDR3 nucleotides are TGTGCCAGCAAAACAGGGTCCAATCAGCCCCAGCATTTT.

The CDR3 DNA is TGTGCCAGCAGCTGGACTAGCGGTACAGATACGCAGTATTTT. Translated: CASSWTSGTDTQYF. This rearrangement joins TRBV2 to TRBJ2-3, with TRBD2 matching over 10 bases. The germline CDR1 and CDR2 sequences are SNHLY and FYNNEI. V gave up 6 bases and J gave up 3 bases; unmatched junction bases: 3. The CDR3 spans 14 residues.

This clone was seen only once. The chain uses TRBV5-6 and TRBJ2-2; 14 bases are shared with TRBD2. The CDR3 runs 16 residues. The germline CDR1 and CDR2 sequences are SGHDT and YYEEEE. With V trimmed by 3 bases and J by 7 bases, 5 bases remained unmatched. CDR3 region: CASSWGTSGSHGELFF. CDR3 DNA: TGTGCCAGCAGCTGGGGGACTAGCGGGAGTCACGGGGAGCTGTTTTTT.

This clone was detected only once. The chain couples TRBV19 to TRBJ1-6, with 8 bases lining up with TRBD1. The CDR3 has 18 residues. The germline gives CDR1 LNHDA, CDR2 SQIVND (reference sequence). Trimming cost V 4 bases and J 0 bases; bases outside gene matches: 8. CDR3 loop: CASSTGSTGGSYNSPLHF. Here the CDR3 DNA reads TGTGCCAGTAGTACGGGCAGTACAGGGGGCTCCTATAATTCACCCCTCCACTTT.

The chain employs TRBV6-5 and TRBJ1-5, with TRBD1 matching over 8 bases. Germline loops: CDR1 MNHEY, CDR2 SVGAGI. The ends lost 6 bases at V and 4 bases at J; junction bases unmatched: 8. The CDR3 is 15 amino acids. For the CDR3, the DNA is TGTGCCAGCAGGGCGACAGGGGCGTATAATCAGCCCCAGCATTTT. Its protein is CASRATGAYNQPQHF.